The rows below give T cell receptor beta chains drawn from one sample of a study of T cell repertoires in cytomegalovirus infection. Their recognized antigens are unknown. Via MiXCR, TCRdb re-called the reads, giving one row per CDR3 protein. The profile shows 140,000 to 150,000 distinct CDR3 sequences, around 30% of them singletons. This specimen was CD8+ T cells from cultured PBMCs, taken from culture after CMV antigen stimulation. The receptors were gathered from a human donor in good health (CMV status not recorded). Some clones in this sample may be carry-over from other donors' samples. Both conserved end residues are part of each CDR3. The D gene is left open where the match is weak. The size entry is marked missing in some rows and otherwise reads once, few, many or a size class.

-	13	TRBV15	-	TRBJ1-1	TGTGCCACCAGCAGAGATCAGACGGCTGAAGCTTTCTTT	CATSRDQTAEAFF
TRBD1	16	TRBV27	many	TRBJ1-6	TGTGCCAGCAGTTTTCTAGACAGGGGTAAAGGCTCACCCCTCCACTTT	CASSFLDRGKGSPLHF
TRBD2	13	TRBV6-1	-	TRBJ2-1	TGTGCCGGCGGACTAGCGGAATACAATGAGCAGTTCTTC	CAGGLAEYNEQFF
-	13	TRBV20-1	-	TRBJ1-1	TGCAGTACTAGACCAGGGGCCGGCACTGAAGCTTTCTTT	CSTRPGAGTEAFF
-	15	TRBV6-6	many	TRBJ2-3	TGTGCCAGCAGTCAAAATAGCGGAAACACAGATACGCAGTATTTT	CASSQNSGNTDTQYF
TRBD2	16	TRBV20-1	-	TRBJ2-1	TGCAGTGCTAGATCCCGACTAGCTAAGTACTACAATGAGCAGTTCTTC	CSARSRLAKYYNEQFF
-	18	TRBV7-8	many	TRBJ2-5	TGTGCCAGCAGCTTAGTGCATCGGGCGGCAGCCATCCAAGAGACCCAGTACTTC	CASSLVHRAAAIQETQYF
-	15	TRBV5-5	-	TRBJ2-7	TGTGCCAGCAGCTTGTTTTTTGGGGAGAAATACGAGCAGTACTTC	CASSLFFGEKYEQYF
-	17	TRBV7-9	-	TRBJ2-1	TGTGCCAGCAGCCACACTGGGCCGGTGGTCTCCTACAATGAGCAGTTCTTC	CASSHTGPVVSYNEQFF
-	14	TRBV27	few	TRBJ1-3	TGTGCCAGCAGCCACTCAGTGACTGGAAACACCATATATTTT	CASSHSVTGNTIYF
TRBD2	15	TRBV11-2	many	TRBJ2-1	TGTGCCAGCAGCCATCGTATACGGGGGGAACATGAGCAGTTCTTC	CASSHRIRGEHEQFF
-	14	TRBV5-6	few	TRBJ2-5	TGTGCCAGCAGCTTAGGTGTACAGGGAGAGACCCAGTACTTC	CASSLGVQGETQYF
TRBD1	16	TRBV11-2	-	TRBJ2-3	TGTGCCAGCAGCAGCCGGGACAGGGGGATCACAGATACGCAGTATTTT	CASSSRDRGITDTQYF
TRBD2	19	TRBV12-3/TRBV12-4	many	TRBJ2-3	TGTGCCAGCAGTTTGAAACTAGCGGGGGGGCGGCCTCCGACAGATACGCAGTATTTT	CASSLKLAGGRPPTDTQYF
TRBD2	15	TRBV12-5	-	TRBJ2-1	TGTGCTAGTGGATCCGGACTAGCGGGGGTAAATGAGCAGTTCTTC	CASGSGLAGVNEQFF
-	14	TRBV7-2	many	TRBJ1-3	TGTGCCAGCAGCTTTTTATCCTCTGGAAACACCATATATTTT	CASSFLSSGNTIYF
-	10	TRBV19	-	TRBJ2-3	TGTGCCAGTAGCGGGGATACGCAGTATTTT	CASSGDTQYF
-	11	TRBV7-9	many	TRBJ2-5	TGTGCCAGCATATCCCACCGGACCCAGTACTTC	CASISHRTQYF
-	13	TRBV7-9	many	TRBJ2-2	TGTGCCAGCGGGGGGTCTTCCCCCGGGGAGCTGTTTTTT	CASGGSSPGELFF
-	16	TRBV7-8	many	TRBJ2-1	TGTGCCAGCAGCTGGGTCCCGGGCAGCTCCTACAATGAGCAGTTCTTC	CASSWVPGSSYNEQFF
-	12	TRBV4-1	-	TRBJ2-7	TGCGCCAGCAGCCAAGTCGCCTACGAGCAGTACTTC	CASSQVAYEQYF
-	14	TRBV2	many	TRBJ1-5	TGTGCCAGCAGTGAAGGTCGGGGCAATCAGCCCCAGCATTTT	CASSEGRGNQPQHF
TRBD1	15	TRBV7-2	many	TRBJ2-7	TGTGCCAGCAGCACCCCGGGACAGGGCCCCTACGAGCAGTACTTC	CASSTPGQGPYEQYF
-	12	TRBV12-3/TRBV12-4	-	TRBJ1-1	TGTGCCAGCAGTCTCCCCCAGACTGAAGCTTTCTTT	CASSLPQTEAFF
TRBD2	15	TRBV12-3/TRBV12-4	-	TRBJ2-1	TGTGCCAGCAGTTACGTAGCGGGGGGGCCGGATGAGCAGTTCTTC	CASSYVAGGPDEQFF
-	14	TRBV7-2	few	TRBJ2-7	TGTGCCAGCAGCTTCGCGGGGACCCAGTACGAGCAGTACTTC	CASSFAGTQYEQYF
-	15	TRBV27	-	TRBJ1-1	TGTGCCAGCAGTTTACATCCAGGGTTGAACACTGAAGCTTTCTTT	CASSLHPGLNTEAFF
-	14	TRBV28	few	TRBJ1-4	TGTGCCAGCACCCCTCTCAGGGTGGGTGAAAAACTGTTTTTT	CASTPLRVGEKLFF
-	15	TRBV7-2	many	TRBJ1-2	TGTGCCAGCAGCTTAGTGGGGGCTGGGGGCTATGGCTACACCTTC	CASSLVGAGGYGYTF
-	15	TRBV19	-	TRBJ2-1	TGTGCCAGTAGTATAGGTACTAGGGGACCCAATGAGCAGTTCTTC	CASSIGTRGPNEQFF
-	16	TRBV11-2	few	TRBJ2-3	TGTGCCAGCAGCCAGGGGCTCTTTCAGAGGGCGGATACGCAGTATTTT	CASSQGLFQRADTQYF
TRBD1	15	TRBV6-1	-	TRBJ2-3	TGTGCCAGCACAAAGGGACAGGGGGCAGAAGATACGCAGTATTTT	CASTKGQGAEDTQYF
-	14	TRBV11-2	few	TRBJ2-7	TGTGCCAGCAGCACCTCTCGGGGGACCTACGAGCAGTACTTC	CASSTSRGTYEQYF
-	14	TRBV11-2	-	TRBJ2-3	TGTACCAGCAGCTTAGAACACAGCACAGATACGCAGTATTTT	CTSSLEHSTDTQYF
TRBD1	14	TRBV11-2	-	TRBJ1-1	TGTGCCAGCAGCCCCGAACAGGGGGCCACTGAAGCTTTCTTT	CASSPEQGATEAFF
TRBD1	18	TRBV7-9	few	TRBJ1-1	TGTGCCAGCAGCTTGGGGTTTGGGGATCCGGGACAGGGAGTAATGGCTTTCTTT	CASSLGFGDPGQGVMAFF
-	13	TRBV7-9	once	TRBJ1-1	TGTGCCAGTGGGATACAGCAGAACACTGAAGCTTTCTTT	CASGIQQNTEAFF
-	13	TRBV7-9	-	TRBJ1-1	TGTGCCAGCAGCTTAGTGTGGGGCACTGAAGCTTTCTTT	CASSLVWGTEAFF
-	17	TRBV27	few	TRBJ2-1	TGTGCCAGCAGTACCCGGGACTCTATCAGCTCCTACAATGAGCAGTTCTTC	CASSTRDSISSYNEQFF
TRBD2	16	TRBV9	-	TRBJ2-1	TGTGCCAGCAGCGGGATGCCCGGCGGGGGGGACGGGGAGCAGTTCTTC	CASSGMPGGGDGEQFF
TRBD2	14	TRBV6-6	once	TRBJ2-1	TGTGCCAGCAGTTACTCAGCTAGCGGCAATGAGCAGTTCTTC	CASSYSASGNEQFF
TRBD1	16	TRBV28	many	TRBJ2-7	TGTGCCAGCAGTTTCCTCGGGCAGGGGGCCCTACGCGAGCAGTACTTC	CASSFLGQGALREQYF
TRBD1	14	TRBV4-3	-	TRBJ2-7	TGCGCCAGCAGCCAAAACAGGGGGCTTGGAGAGCAGTACTTC	CASSQNRGLGEQYF
-	14	TRBV4-1	-	TRBJ1-2	TGCGCCTGCAGCCACCGAACGGGGGACTCTGGCTACACCTTC	CACSHRTGDSGYTF